What follows are 13 T cell receptor beta chains derived from one specimen sequenced in a study of T cells in Graves' hyperthyroidism and ophthalmopathy. Regions amplified from RNA transcripts were the TCR beta CDR3 regions. The TCR CDR3 was amplified in a first-round RT-PCR using the HTBI primer set. TCRdb reprocessed the multiplex PCR reads via MiXCR and lists one record per CDR3 protein. The sample has hundreds of thousands of distinct CDR3 sequences, 15% to 20% seen once. Sequenced sample: blood. The receptors come from a woman aged 40-49 years with Graves' ophthalmopathy.

This clonotype came up a few times. The chain recombines TRBV20-1 with TRBJ1-6; no clear D. The germline gives CDR1 DFQATT, CDR2 SNEGSKA (reference sequence). V dropped 6 bases and J dropped 7 bases, with 16 bases sitting between them. CDR3 length: 14 amino acids. CDR3 bases: TGCAGTGCGACGTTGCGTGCCCTGAATTCACCCCTCCACTTT. Amino acid sequence: CSATLRALNSPLHF.

This clonotype has ten or more counts. The V and J genes are TRBV10-3 and TRBJ2-5; D may be TRBD1 (5 bases). Deletions cut 0 bases from V and 0 bases from J, with 8 bases between. This CDR3 has 15 amino acids. Germline CDR1 and CDR2: ENHRY and SYGVKD. The CDR3 region is CAISESKGNQETQYF. Written as DNA, the CDR3 is TGTGCCATCAGTGAGTCGAAGGGGAACCAAGAGACCCAGTACTTC.

This clonotype was seen at least ten times. One end of the junction is discordant with germline, which a read error may explain. The chain uses TRBV5-1 and TRBJ2-3; 10 nucleotides align to TRBD2. CDR3 size: 15 residues. The V gene's germline CDR1 is SGHRS and CDR2 YFSETQ. The CDR3 nucleotides read TGTGCCAGCAGCCTCGGGACTAGCGCCACAGATACGCAGTATTTT. Amino acid sequence: CASSLGTSATDTQYF.

This clonotype occurred many times. CDR3 DNA: TGTGCCAGCAGCCGAATCGGACGTACAGATACGCAGTATTTT. Translation: CASSRIGRTDTQYF. V usage is TRBV2 and J usage is TRBJ2-3, with D uncertain. The CDR3 has 14 amino acids. The V and J ends lost 6 bases and 3 bases respectively, with 13 bases between them. CDR1 is SNHLY and CDR2 is FYNNEI in the germline V gene.

The table lists this clonotype with a few counts. The V and J genes are TRBV7-9 and TRBJ2-1, with 8 bases identical to TRBD2. V lost 3 bases, J lost 9 bases, and 10 bases stayed unmatched. Per the germline V gene, CDR1 is SEHNR and CDR2 is FQNEAQ (reference sequence). This CDR3 spans 15 amino acids. CDR3: CASSFSLLAGREQFF. In DNA, the CDR3 is TGTGCCAGCAGCTTTAGCCTATTAGCGGGACGTGAGCAGTTCTTC.

This clonotype was seen a few times. The gene calls are TRBV20-1 and TRBJ2-1, with TRBD2 matching 7 bases. The germline CDR1 and CDR2 sequences are DFQATT and SNEGSKA (reference sequence). The CDR3 is made up of 11 amino acids. V lost 2 bases to trimming and J lost 13 bases; unmatched junction nucleotides: 5. CDR3 sequence (DNA): TGCAGTGCTAGACCGAGCGGGATACAGTTCTTC. Translating gives CSARPSGIQFF.

This clonotype was seen ten or more times. The chain has TRBV5-1 and TRBJ1-1, with D hard to call. This CDR3 comprises 15 residues. The germline V and J ends were trimmed by 0 bases and 0 bases, with 9 bases remaining between them. CDR1 SGHRS and CDR2 YFSETQ come from the germline V gene. The CDR3 bases are TGCGCCAGCAGCTTGGAGGGCGGGCTGAACACTGAAGCTTTCTTT. This codes for CASSLEGGLNTEAFF.

This clonotype was seen more than once but under ten times. The chain carries TRBV4-1 and TRBJ2-7; 9 bases map to TRBD1. Trimming cost V 4 bases and J 5 bases; bases outside gene matches: 9. Germline V gene sequence: CDR1 MGHRA, CDR2 YSYEKL. The CDR3 is 15 residues long. The CDR3 DNA sequence: TGCGCCAGCAGCCGCCCGGGACAGGGCCTGAACGAGCAGTACTTC. The encoded protein is CASSRPGQGLNEQYF.

The chain is built from TRBV6-1 and TRBJ2-3, with TRBD2 matching over 8 bases. The CDR3 loop spans 16 amino acids. V lost 4 bases, J lost 2 bases, and 8 bases stayed unmatched. CDR1 and CDR2 from the germline V gene are MNHNS and SASEGT. CDR3 region: CASSGSGGRDTDTQYF. The CDR3 DNA reads TGTGCCAGCAGTGGGAGCGGGGGCCGCGACACAGATACGCAGTATTTT.

This clonotype was observed at least ten times. The chain is built from TRBV28 and TRBJ2-4; 9 bases map to TRBD1. The V segment lost 6 bases and the J segment 9 bases; nucleotides outside the gene matches: 6. The germline V gene has CDR1 MDHEN and CDR2 SYDVKM. The CDR3 has 13 residues. In nucleotides, the CDR3 is TGTGCCAGCAGAAGGGACAGGGCAGGCATTCAGTACTTC. Amino acid sequence: CASRRDRAGIQYF. The variable domain in full, with the rest retrieved from reference TRBV28 and TRBJ2-4, is DVKVTQSSRYLVKRTGEKVFLECVQDMDHENMFWYRQDPGLGLRLIYFSYDVKMKEKGDIPEGYSVSREKKERFSLILESASTNQTSMYLCASRRDRAGIQYFGAGTRLSVL.

This clonotype was observed a handful of times. The chain employs TRBV10-3 and TRBJ2-1; possible D gene TRBD1, 6 bases. The V gene lost 5 bases and the J gene lost 8 bases, with 7 bases spanning the gap. The germline CDR1 and CDR2 sequences are ENHRY and SYGVKD. CDR3 size: 11 residues. This CDR3 reads CAISPGDEQFF. For the CDR3, the DNA is TGTGCCATCAGTCCAGGGGATGAGCAGTTCTTC.

This clonotype was seen ten or more times. This chain joins TRBV2 and TRBJ2-1; unclear D gene. Trimming took 6 bases from V and 7 from J, leaving 13 bases between them. CDR3 length: 13 residues. CDR1 is SNHLY, CDR2 FYNNEI, per germline. CDR3 loop: CASRPRPLNEQFF. CDR3 coding DNA: TGTGCCAGCAGACCAAGACCCCTGAATGAGCAGTTCTTC.

Ten or more counts support this clonotype. The V gene is TRBV28, the J gene TRBJ2-7; D call uncertain. This CDR3 has 13 residues. Germline CDR1 and CDR2: MDHEN and SYDVKM. Trimming stripped 2 bases from V and 1 base from J, with 6 bases between. CDR3 coding DNA: TGTGCCAGCAGTTTACGACCGTCCTACGAGCAGTACTTC. Its protein product is CASSLRPSYEQYF.